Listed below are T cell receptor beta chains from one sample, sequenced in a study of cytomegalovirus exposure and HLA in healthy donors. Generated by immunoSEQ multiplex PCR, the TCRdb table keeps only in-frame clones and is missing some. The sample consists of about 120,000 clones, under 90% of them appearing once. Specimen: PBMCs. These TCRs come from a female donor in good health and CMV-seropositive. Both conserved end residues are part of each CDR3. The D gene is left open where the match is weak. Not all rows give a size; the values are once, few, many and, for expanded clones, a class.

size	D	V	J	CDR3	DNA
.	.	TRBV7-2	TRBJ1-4	CASSPVGGAYEKLFF	TGTGCCAGCAGCCCCGTCGGAGGGGCGTATGAAAAACTGTTTTTT
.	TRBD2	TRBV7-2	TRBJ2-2	CASRYSGGSNTGELFF	TGTGCCAGCAGATATAGCGGGGGTTCGAACACCGGGGAGCTGTTTTTT
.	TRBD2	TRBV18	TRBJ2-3	CASSPRRGGDTQYF	TGTGCCAGCTCACCTCGGAGGGGAGGGGATACGCAGTATTTT
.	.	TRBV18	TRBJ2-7	CASSPEASYEQYF	TGTGCCAGCTCACCTGAGGCGTCCTACGAGCAGTACTTC
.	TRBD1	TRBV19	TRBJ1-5	CASSMSYRDRGNQPQHF	TGTGCCAGTAGTATGAGTTACCGGGACAGGGGCAATCAGCCCCAGCATTTT
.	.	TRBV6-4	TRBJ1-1	CASSPSGNTEAFF	TGTGCCAGCAGTCCATCCGGGAACACTGAAGCTTTCTTT
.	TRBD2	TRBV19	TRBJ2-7	CASGTSGYEQYF	TGTGCCAGTGGTACTAGCGGCTACGAGCAGTACTTC
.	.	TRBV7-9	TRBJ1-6	CASSLGIGNNSPLHF	TGTGCCAGCAGCTTAGGCATCGGGAACAATTCACCCCTCCACTTT
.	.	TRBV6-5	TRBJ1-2	CASSYSRDTSFLGYTF	TGTGCCAGCAGTTACTCGCGGGATACCAGCTTTCTGGGCTACACCTTC
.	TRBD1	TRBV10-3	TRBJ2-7	CAIRRDRGSYEQYF	TGTGCCATCAGGAGGGACAGGGGTTCCTACGAGCAGTACTTC
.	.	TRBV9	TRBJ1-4	CASSVGTVTNEKLFF	TGTGCCAGCAGCGTAGGAACAGTAACTAATGAAAAACTGTTTTTT
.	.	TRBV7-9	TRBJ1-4	CASSSGNRNEKLFF	TGTGCCAGCAGCTCGGGAAATCGGAATGAAAAACTGTTTTTT
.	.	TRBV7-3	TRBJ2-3	CASSAGRASWDTQYF	TGTGCCAGCAGCGCGGGGCGGGCTAGCTGGGATACGCAGTATTTT
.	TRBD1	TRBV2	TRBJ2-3	CASSAQTGGLTDTQYF	TGTGCCAGCAGCGCTCAGACAGGGGGTTTAACAGATACGCAGTATTTT
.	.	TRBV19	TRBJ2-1	CAISTLNNEQFF	TGTGCCATTTCCACTCTCAACAATGAGCAGTTCTTC
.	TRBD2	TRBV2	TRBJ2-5	CASSERRGDPNRIETQYF	TGTGCCAGCAGTGAAAGGCGGGGGGATCCCAACCGAATAGAGACCCAGTACTTC
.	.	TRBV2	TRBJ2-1	CASSPTIQGEQFF	TGTGCCAGCAGTCCCACGATACAGGGAGAGCAGTTCTTC
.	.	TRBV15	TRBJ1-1	CATSRDRGTEAFF	TGTGCCACCAGCAGAGACAGGGGCACTGAAGCTTTCTTT
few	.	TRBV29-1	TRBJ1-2	CSVDRGSYTF	TGCAGCGTTGACCGGGGAAGCTACACCTTC
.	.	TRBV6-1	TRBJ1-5	CASSAGGAYQPQHF	TGTGCCAGCAGTGCGGGGGGCGCGTATCAGCCCCAGCATTTT
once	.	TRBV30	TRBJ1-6	CAWSVDRRGSPLHF	TGTGCCTGGAGTGTTGACAGGCGAGGATCACCCCTCCACTTT
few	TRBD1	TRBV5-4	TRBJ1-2	CASSPDRQRYGYTF	TGTGCCAGCAGCCCGGACAGGCAGCGCTATGGCTACACCTTC
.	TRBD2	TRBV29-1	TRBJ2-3	CSSSGLAGTDTQYF	TGCAGCTCGTCGGGACTAGCGGGGACAGATACGCAGTATTTT
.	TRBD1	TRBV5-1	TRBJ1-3	CASSLTGEGNTIYF	TGCGCCAGCAGCTTGACAGGGGAGGGAAACACCATATATTTT
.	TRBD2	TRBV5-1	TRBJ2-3	CASSLMTSGGADTQYF	TGCGCCAGCAGCTTGATGACTAGCGGGGGGGCCGATACGCAGTATTTT
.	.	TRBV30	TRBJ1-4	CAWARTDAGNEKLFF	TGTGCCTGGGCCCGGACCGACGCGGGTAATGAAAAACTGTTTTTT
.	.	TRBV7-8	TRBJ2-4	CASSVRGNRAKNIQYF	TGTGCCAGCAGCGTCAGGGGAAATAGGGCCAAAAACATTCAGTACTTC
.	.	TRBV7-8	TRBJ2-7	CASRSTDSYEQYF	TGTGCCAGCAGGAGTACAGATTCCTACGAGCAGTACTTC
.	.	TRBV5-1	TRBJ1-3	CASSSPQGNTIYF	TGCGCCAGCAGCTCCCCTCAGGGAAACACCATATATTTT
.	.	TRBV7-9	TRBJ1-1	CASSPISQANTEAFF	TGTGCCAGCAGCCCAATAAGTCAAGCGAACACTGAAGCTTTCTTT
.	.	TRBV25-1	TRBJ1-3	CASSFPGAGNTIYF	TGTGCCAGCAGTTTTCCAGGGGCCGGAAACACCATATATTTT
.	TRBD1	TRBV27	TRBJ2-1	CASSHRGVYNEQFF	TGTGCCAGCAGTCACAGGGGGGTATACAATGAGCAGTTCTTC
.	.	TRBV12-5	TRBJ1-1	CASGYGGARTEAFF	TGTGCTAGTGGTTATGGGGGCGCGAGGACTGAAGCTTTCTTT
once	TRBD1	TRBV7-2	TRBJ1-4	CASSSTGGGEKLFF	TGTGCCAGCAGCTCGACAGGGGGCGGTGAAAAACTGTTTTTT
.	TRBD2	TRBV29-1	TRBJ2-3	CSVVPSGGAGTDTQYF	TGCAGCGTTGTCCCTAGCGGGGGGGCGGGAACAGATACGCAGTATTTT
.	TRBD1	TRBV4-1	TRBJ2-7	CASSQEDRGMEEQYF	TGCGCCAGCAGCCAAGAAGACAGGGGGATGGAAGAGCAGTACTTC
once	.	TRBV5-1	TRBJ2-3	CASSFGSGSTDTQYF	TGCGCCAGCAGCTTTGGTAGCGGTTCCACAGATACGCAGTATTTT
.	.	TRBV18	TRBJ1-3	CASSLFFSRDTNLVSGNTIYF	TGTGCCAGCTCACTTTTCTTCTCCCGGGACACCAACCTCGTATCTGGAAACACCATATATTTT
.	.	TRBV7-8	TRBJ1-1	CASSLVRGPWAEAFF	TGTGCCAGCAGCTTAGTAAGAGGGCCCTGGGCTGAAGCTTTCTTT
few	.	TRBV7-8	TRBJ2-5	CASSFPGNTGQSSPETQYF	TGTGCCAGCAGCTTCCCAGGCAACACGGGACAAAGTTCTCCGGAGACCCAGTACTTC
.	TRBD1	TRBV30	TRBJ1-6	CAWSVGTGNSPLHF	TGTGCCTGGAGTGTTGGGACAGGAAATTCACCCCTCCACTTT
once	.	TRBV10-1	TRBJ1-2	CASSESWGGFPSTYGYTF	TGCGCCAGCAGTGAGTCGTGGGGGGGGTTCCCTTCTACGTATGGCTACACCTTC
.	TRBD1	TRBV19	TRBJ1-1	CASSLRTGGRTEAFF	TGTGCCAGTAGTCTTCGGACAGGGGGAAGGACTGAAGCTTTCTTT
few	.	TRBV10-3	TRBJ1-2	CAISGTHARVYGYTF	TGTGCCATCAGTGGAACGCACGCGCGGGTCTATGGCTACACCTTC
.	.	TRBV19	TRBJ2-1	CASSQPGLAYNEQFF	TGTGCCAGTAGTCAACCGGGACTGGCCTACAATGAGCAGTTCTTC